This record looks at one TCR beta chain sequence and its context. Assay used: immunoSEQ multiplex PCR; TCRdb lists only in-frame clones, some missing. The sample lists 200,000 to 300,000 clones, 87% occurring once. The data belong to a study of blood T cell repertoires in COVID-19. This TCR was recovered from a woman in her twenties or thirties with acute COVID-19. The material sequenced was PBMCs or T cells enriched from blood (not recorded which).

In nucleotides, the CDR3 is TGTGCCAGCAGACCAACAGGGGTAGAGGCAGATACGCAGTATTTT. This codes for CASRPTGVEADTQYF. This chain links TRBV5-6 with TRBJ2-3; 7 bases are a match to TRBD1. Germline values: CDR1 SGHDT, CDR2 YYEEEE. CDR3 length: 15 residues. The V and J ends lost 5 bases and 4 bases, in that order; junction bases with no gene match: 10.